A selection of T cell receptor beta chains follows, all from one sample in a study of blood T cell repertoires in COVID-19. TCRdb's copy holds only in-frame clones and misses some; the assay was immunoSEQ multiplex PCR. Of approximately 440,000 clones in the sample, around 89% were seen once. The sequenced material came from peripheral blood. Every receptor here comes from a woman aged 45-60 years with COVID-19, enrolled during active disease. Both conserved end residues are part of each CDR3. D genes are given only for firm matches. Clone size, where shown, is once, few, many, or a class for clones that have expanded.

cdr3_aa cdr3_nt clone_size j_call v_call d_call
CASSQRTGGAYNEQFF TGTGCCAGCAGCCAAAGGACAGGGGGAGCCTACAATGAGCAGTTCTTC . TRBJ2-1 TRBV14 TRBD1
CASSKDRAYGYTF TGTGCCAGCAGCAAGGACAGAGCCTATGGCTACACCTTC . TRBJ1-2 TRBV5-8 .
CASTTGKYSPLHF TGTGCCAGCACGACAGGGAAATATTCACCCCTCCACTTT once TRBJ1-6 TRBV2 TRBD1
CASRVGLEGNQPQHF TGTGCCAGCAGAGTAGGGCTGGAGGGCAATCAGCCCCAGCATTTT few TRBJ1-5 TRBV2 .
CASSPGAEGNTIYF TGTGCCAGCAGCCCCGGAGCAGAAGGAAACACCATATATTTT . TRBJ1-3 TRBV3-1/TRBV3-2 .
CASSLDAGKYNEQFF TGCGCCAGCAGCTTAGATGCGGGGAAGTACAATGAGCAGTTCTTC . TRBJ2-1 TRBV5-1 .
CSVGARVTDTQYF TGCAGCGTTGGTGCGCGGGTCACAGATACGCAGTATTTT . TRBJ2-3 TRBV29-1 .
CASSVTGTGTYGYTF TGTGCCAGCAGTGTTACCGGGACAGGGACTTATGGCTACACCTTC once TRBJ1-2 TRBV2 TRBD1
CSVDRNTGELFF TGCAGCGTTGATCGGAACACCGGGGAGCTGTTTTTT . TRBJ2-2 TRBV29-1 .
CASSPDIYNEQFF TGCGCCAGCAGTCCAGACATATACAATGAGCAGTTCTTC . TRBJ2-1 TRBV5-1 .
CASSVVGGPIYNEQFF TGTGCCAGCAGCGTAGTTGGGGGCCCGATATACAATGAGCAGTTCTTC . TRBJ2-1 TRBV9 .
CASTAGYEQYF TGTGCCAGCACCGCCGGCTACGAGCAGTACTTC . TRBJ2-7 TRBV5-6 .
CASSLASGGIEAFF TGCGCCAGCAGCTTGGCCTCCGGGGGGATTGAAGCTTTCTTT . TRBJ1-1 TRBV5-1 .
CASSMAQGVGKLFF TGTGCCAGTAGTATGGCACAGGGAGTGGGGAAACTGTTTTTT . TRBJ1-4 TRBV19 .
CASSLRDRDEKLFF TGTGCCAGCAGCTTAAGGGACAGGGATGAAAAACTGTTTTTT . TRBJ1-4 TRBV7-9 TRBD1
CASSLFFRGPTEAFF TGTGCCAGTAGCCTCTTTTTCAGGGGGCCAACTGAAGCTTTCTTT . TRBJ1-1 TRBV19 TRBD1
CASSLVGGPSNEQYF TGTGCCAGCAGCTTAGTAGGGGGCCCTTCTAACGAGCAGTACTTC . TRBJ2-7 TRBV7-9 TRBD1
CAWTTGGYGYTF TGTGCCTGGACCACAGGGGGATATGGCTACACCTTC . TRBJ1-2 TRBV30 TRBD1
CASSLVTDSYNEQFF TGTGCCAGCAGCTTGGTGACAGACTCCTACAATGAGCAGTTCTTC few TRBJ2-1 TRBV5-6 .
CASSPGGQSGQPQHF TGTGCCAGCAGCCCGGGGGGGCAGAGTGGTCAGCCCCAGCATTTT . TRBJ1-5 TRBV28 .
CASSPEARVPGANVLTF TGTGCCAGCTCACCAGAGGCCAGGGTTCCTGGGGCCAACGTCCTGACTTTC . TRBJ2-6 TRBV18 .
CASRAGPAEAFF TGTGCCAGCAGGGCAGGGCCGGCTGAAGCTTTCTTT once TRBJ1-1 TRBV2 .
CASSLASARGLEGYTF TGTGCCAGCAGCTTAGCTTCCGCCAGGGGGCTCGAGGGCTACACCTTC . TRBJ1-2 TRBV7-9 TRBD1
CASSQGRGPNYGYTF TGCGCCAGCAGCCAAGGCCGGGGTCCTAACTATGGCTACACCTTC . TRBJ1-2 TRBV4-1 .
CASSQTPGTAIQPQHF TGTGCCAGCAGCCAGACCCCCGGGACAGCGATACAGCCCCAGCATTTT . TRBJ1-5 TRBV3-1/TRBV3-2 TRBD1
CASTQRGQVGPNYGYTF TGTGCCAGTACCCAGAGGGGACAGGTAGGGCCTAACTATGGCTACACCTTC . TRBJ1-2 TRBV19 TRBD1
CASRVVQGAETF TGTGCCAGCAGGGTGGTACAGGGGGCAGAAACCTTC . TRBJ1-2 TRBV28 TRBD1
CASSPWEGGRKKLFF TGCGCCAGCAGCCCCTGGGAGGGGGGACGGAAAAAACTGTTTTTT . TRBJ1-4 TRBV4-1 .
CASTPSGGAYEQYF TGTGCCAGCACCCCTAGCGGGGGGGCCTACGAGCAGTACTTC . TRBJ2-7 TRBV28 TRBD2
CASGDKTGNYGYTF TGTGCCAGCGGGGACAAGACAGGGAACTATGGCTACACCTTC . TRBJ1-2 TRBV5-4 TRBD1
CASSILQGAYEQYF TGTGCCAGCAGTATATTACAGGGGGCATACGAGCAGTACTTC once TRBJ2-7 TRBV6-6 TRBD1
CASSYGTSGGSSYNEQFF TGTGCCAGCAGTTACGGGACTAGCGGGGGGAGCTCCTACAATGAGCAGTTCTTC . TRBJ2-1 TRBV6-2/TRBV6-3 TRBD2
CASSKGARDEQYF TGTGCCAGCAGCAAGGGGGCCCGGGACGAGCAGTACTTC . TRBJ2-7 TRBV7-3 TRBD1
CASSLGGGEADTQYF TGTGCCAGCAGCTTAGGCGGGGGGGAGGCAGATACGCAGTATTTT . TRBJ2-3 TRBV11-2 TRBD2
CASSLGLAGGADTQYF TGTGCCAGCAGCTTAGGACTAGCGGGGGGGGCAGATACGCAGTATTTT once TRBJ2-3 TRBV7-2 TRBD2
CASSFRDPLASQYF TGTGCCAGCAGCTTTAGGGACCCCCTAGCGTCCCAGTACTTC once TRBJ2-5 TRBV11-2 .
CASSDQARTPYEAFF TGTGCCAGCAGTGACCAGGCCAGGACACCCTATGAAGCTTTCTTT few TRBJ1-1 TRBV6-6 .
CASSLGGGADTQYF TGTGCCAGCAGCTTGGGCGGGGGGGCAGATACGCAGTATTTT . TRBJ2-3 TRBV5-6 TRBD2
CASSIGTGADTQYF TGCGCCAGCAGCATCGGGACAGGGGCAGATACGCAGTATTTT . TRBJ2-3 TRBV5-1 TRBD1
CASNTDRVAYNEQFF TGTGCCAGCAACACAGACAGGGTTGCCTACAATGAGCAGTTCTTC once TRBJ2-1 TRBV11-2 TRBD1
CASSLGAPGGYGYTF TGTGCCAGCAGCTTGGGGGCCCCTGGGGGGTATGGCTACACCTTC . TRBJ1-2 TRBV5-6 .
CASSQGLAGSTDTQYF TGTGCCAGTAGTCAAGGACTAGCGGGGTCCACAGATACGCAGTATTTT once TRBJ2-3 TRBV19 TRBD2
CASSGPGPRNTEAFF TGTGCCAGCAGCGGCCCAGGGCCTCGGAACACTGAAGCTTTCTTT . TRBJ1-1 TRBV7-9 .
CASSTGTENTEAFF TGTGCCAGCAGCACAGGGACAGAGAACACTGAAGCTTTCTTT once TRBJ1-1 TRBV5-4 TRBD1
CASSHSAGGRTDTQYF TGTGCCAGCAGTCATTCAGCGGGGGGAAGGACAGATACGCAGTATTTT . TRBJ2-3 TRBV6-6 TRBD2
CARRGGSRDGYTF TGTGCCAGGCGGGGGGGATCCAGGGATGGCTACACCTTC . TRBJ1-2 TRBV21-1 .